These 18 T cell receptor beta chains were all obtained from the same sample, sequenced in a study of T cells in Graves' hyperthyroidism and ophthalmopathy. Using RNA transcripts as the source, TCR beta CDR3 regions were amplified. HTBI primers drove first-round RT-PCR of the TCR CDR3. One entry per CDR3 protein, called by TCRdb with MiXCR from the multiplex PCR reads. The sample lists about 660,000 distinct CDR3 sequences, 45% seen once, with less than 8.5% in the top ten. The sequenced sample was peripheral blood or thyroid tissue (not recorded which). These receptors originate from an adult man with Graves' disease, either hyperthyroidism or ophthalmopathy (not recorded which).

This clonotype was detected only once. This chain joins TRBV24-1 and TRBJ1-4; TRBD1 is a possible D gene (5 bases). Germline loops: CDR1 KGHDR, CDR2 SFDVKD. The germline V and J ends were trimmed by 4 bases and 6 bases, with 14 bases remaining between them. There are 15 residues in the CDR3. The CDR3 reads CATSDRGTLDEKLFF. CDR3 coding DNA: TGTGCCACCAGTGACCGCGGGACCCTTGATGAAAAACTGTTTTTT.

This clonotype was recorded at least ten times. V and J are TRBV9 and TRBJ1-6; a possible D gene is TRBD1 (6 bases). Between the trimmed V and J ends, which lost 0 bases and 7 bases, there was a span of 8 bases. There are 14 residues in the CDR3. CDR1 is SGDLS and CDR2 is YYNGEE in the germline V gene. The CDR3: CASSVGGANSPLHF. The DNA for the CDR3 is TGTGCCAGCAGCGTAGGGGGGGCCAATTCACCCCTCCACTTT.

The V call is TRBV2, the J call TRBJ1-1; 7 nucleotides agree with TRBD1. Trimming removed 7 bases from V and 3 bases from J; junction bases left unmatched: 5. Germline V lookup: CDR1 SNHLY, CDR2 FYNNEI. The CDR3 loop spans 13 amino acids. The chain's CDR3 is CASITGVHTEAFF. CDR3 in DNA: TGTGCCAGCATCACAGGGGTACACACTGAAGCTTTCTTT.

The chain recombines TRBV12-3 or TRBV12-4 with TRBJ1-1; 8 bases agree with TRBD1. This CDR3 has 13 amino acids. The junction had 5 bases not matched to a gene; V was cut back by 6 bases and J by 5 bases. The CDR3 DNA sequence: TGTGCCAGCAGCACAGGGGGTCGTACTGAAGCTTTCTTT. Translating it yields CASSTGGRTEAFF.

J is TRBJ1-1 and V is TRBV25-1; maybe TRBD1 (6 bases). The CDR3 sequence is 12 residues long. Trimming removed 6 bases at V and 11 bases at J, with 16 bases between. The germline gives CDR1 MGHDK, CDR2 SYGVNS. DNA of the CDR3: TGTGCCAGCAGCCTACAGGGAGGCGCGGCTTTCTTT. Translating it yields CASSLQGGAAFF.

The chain employs TRBV6-5 and TRBJ2-7; a weak D match, TRBD1 (7 bases). Germline V gene sequence: CDR1 MNHEY, CDR2 SVGAGI. V lost 9 bases and J 0 bases, leaving 18 bases between the germline ends. CDR3 length: 15 amino acids. This chain's CDR3 is CASRAAGQNSYEQYF. For the CDR3, the DNA is TGTGCCAGTAGGGCCGCGGGACAGAACTCCTACGAGCAGTACTTC.

This clonotype showed up just a few times. The V and J genes are TRBV7-2 and TRBJ2-7; 7 bases line up with TRBD2. CDR1 and CDR2 (germline): SGHTA, FQGNSA. The CDR3 extends over 16 amino acids. Losses at the gene ends were 2 bases for V and 2 bases for J; bases not matched to a gene: 9. The CDR3 DNA follows: TGTGCCAGCAGCTTATCACCGGCGGGAGCCACCTACGAGCAGTACTTC. Amino acid sequence: CASSLSPAGATYEQYF.

The chain employs TRBV7-2 and TRBJ2-7; D remains unclear. The CDR3 runs to 13 residues. Germline loops: CDR1 SGHTA, CDR2 FQGNSA. The V end was cut by 5 bases, the J end by 3 bases, with 11 bases between. CDR3 coding DNA: TGTGCCAGCAGCCCCTCGGACGGCTACGAGCAGTACTTC. It specifies CASSPSDGYEQYF.

This chain uses TRBV2 with TRBJ1-1; a weak D match, TRBD1 (5 bases). Germline V CDR1 and CDR2: SNHLY, FYNNEI. V lost 8 bases, J lost 5 bases, and 24 bases lay in between. The CDR3 contains 16 residues. This CDR3 is CASSRDGTPLGTEAFF. CDR3 bases: TGTGCCAGCTCGCGCGACGGGACGCCCCTGGGGACTGAAGCTTTCTTT.

Comment on this clonotype: The junction shows a germline mismatch at one end, possibly a read error. The chain is built from TRBV7-2 and TRBJ1-6, with 12 bases identical to TRBD1. The CDR3 runs 16 residues. Looked up from germline, CDR1 is SGHTA and CDR2 is FQGNSA. The CDR3 bases are TGCGCCAGCAGCATCCGGGACAGGGGGCGACATTCACCCCTCCACTTT. Translated: CASSIRDRGRHSPLHF.

The J gene is TRBJ1-1, the V gene TRBV5-1; tentatively, D is TRBD1 (5 bases). The CDR3 is 14 residues long. Per germline, CDR1 SGHRS and CDR2 YFSETQ. With 4 bases removed from V and 5 bases from J, the gap between germline ends came to 15 bases. CDR3 region: CASSRGSGFTEAFF. The CDR3 DNA sequence: TGCGCCAGCAGCAGGGGCTCAGGGTTTACTGAAGCTTTCTTT.

Comment on this clonotype: One junction end does not reproduce the germline sequence, and a read error may be involved. The chain links TRBV10-3 to TRBJ1-2; no definite D call. The V gene's germline CDR1 is ENHRY and CDR2 SYGVKD. CDR3 length: 14 residues. This chain's CDR3 is CASSNARGGYGYTF. The CDR3 DNA is TGTGCCAGCAGTAACGCCCGGGGAGGCTATGGCTACACCTTC.

This clonotype has a count of ten or more. This chain uses TRBV10-3 with TRBJ1-3; maybe TRBD1 (5 bases). Germline lookup yields CDR1 ENHRY and CDR2 SYGVKD. CDR3 length: 16 residues. V was cut by 4 bases and J by 2 bases, with 15 bases left in between. DNA for the CDR3: TGTGCCATCAGTGGACCTGGGACGGAGACTGGAAACACCATATATTTT. Its translation is CAISGPGTETGNTIYF.

On this clonotype: This could be a read error, since a much larger clone is one nucleotide away. The conserved final phenylalanine or tryptophan is absent from the CDR3, which likely points to a read error. This sequence joins TRBV7-8 and TRBJ1-6; D unclear. V lost 6 bases and J lost 7, with 13 bases in between. Looked up from germline, CDR1 is SGHVS and CDR2 is FQNEAQ. This CDR3 has 14 residues. In DNA form, the CDR3 reads TGTGCCAGCAGTTACGAGGCAGCAAATTCACCCCTCCACTAT. Encoded protein: CASSYEAANSPLHY.

Turning to this clonotype: This clone may be a read error of a much larger clone one base away. The chain carries TRBV5-1 and TRBJ2-2, with TRBD1 matching 9 bases. There are 15 residues in the CDR3. Germline V gene data show CDR1 as SGHRS and CDR2 as YFSETQ. In nucleotides, the CDR3 is TGCGCCAGCAGCTTCCGGACAGGGGCCACCGGGCAGCTGTTTTTT. It yields the protein CASSFRTGATGQLFF.

This clonotype was observed a few times. The rearrangement uses TRBV7-2 and TRBJ2-7; 10 bases match TRBD2. This CDR3 spans 18 amino acids. J gave up 2 bases and V 6 bases, and 16 bases lay outside the gene matches. The V gene's germline CDR1 is SGHTA and CDR2 FQGNSA. CDR3 amino acids: CASSSGLAGVPRPYEQYF. CDR3 sequence (DNA): TGTGCCAGCAGTTCGGGGCTAGCGGGAGTCCCTCGACCCTACGAGCAGTACTTC.

The chain joins TRBV7-9 to TRBJ2-7; D gene unclear. Germline CDR1 SEHNR, CDR2 FQNEAQ (reference sequence). CDR3 length: 13 residues. Trimming took off 6 bases at V and 2 bases at J, with 11 bases between the two ends. The CDR3 nucleotides are TGTGCCAGCAGTGCCGGGTCCCCCTACGAGCAGTACTTC. Amino acids: CASSAGSPYEQYF.

The chain combines TRBV29-1 with TRBJ1-1, with a tentative D call TRBD1 (6 bases). The V gene's germline CDR1 is SQVTM and CDR2 ANQGSEA. Trimming shortened V by 3 bases and J by 5 bases, and 16 bases separated the two germline ends. The CDR3 contains 14 residues. CDR3 sequence: CSVESLGARTEAFF. The CDR3 DNA follows: TGCAGCGTTGAGTCGCTGGGGGCTAGGACTGAAGCTTTCTTT.